Each of the 14 T cell receptor beta chains below was sequenced from the same sample in a study of Ad26.COV2.S vaccination and SARS-CoV-2 variants. Treatment denoted: approximately 18 received Ad26.COV2.S at low or high dose, single or two shots; several received placebo; per-sample allocation not given. All samples were drawn on day 63, counting from the first vaccine or placebo injection. Using immunoSEQ multiplex PCR, the repertoire was profiled, and TCRdb retains in-frame clones only, with some absent. The table lists around 450,000 clones, roughly nine tenths of them singletons. The input for sequencing was peripheral blood, taken in a trial of Ad26.COV2.S vaccine versus placebo. All receptors come from a person between 18 and 60 years old who received the Ad26.COV2.S COVID-19 vaccine or a placebo.

Only one count was recorded for this clone. Sequence at one end of the junction differs from germline and may be a read error. The gene calls are TRBV19 and TRBJ2-5, with 13 nucleotides matching TRBD2. The CDR3 extends over 17 amino acids. Looked up from germline, CDR1 is LNHDA and CDR2 is SQIVND (reference sequence). DNA for the CDR3: TGTGTCAGTAGCCGGGGACTAGCGGGACGGGGCCAAGAGACCCAGTACTTC. Translating gives CVSSRGLAGRGQETQYF.

This chain uses TRBV4-2 with TRBJ2-4; either TRBD1 or TRBD2 may fit D (5 bases each). The length of the CDR3 is 17 residues. The ends were cut back, 0 bases at V and 0 bases at J, with 12 bases in the middle. The germline V gene has CDR1 LGHNA and CDR2 YNFKEQ. The CDR3, as DNA: TGTGCCAGCAGCCAAGACGGGGCAGGGCTAGCCAAAAACATTCAGTACTTC. Its translation: CASSQDGAGLAKNIQYF.

The chain recombines TRBV7-8 with TRBJ1-3, with 7 nucleotides matching TRBD1. The junction had 5 bases not matched to a gene; V was cut back by 1 base and J by 5 bases. The CDR3 length is 15 residues. Per germline, CDR1 SGHVS and CDR2 FQNEAQ. CDR3 residues: CASSLGGGSRNTIYF. CDR3 bases: TGTGCCAGCAGCTTAGGAGGGGGCTCAAGAAACACCATATATTTT.

The chain recombines TRBV10-3 with TRBJ2-5; tentatively, D is TRBD1 (6 bases). Germline-derived CDR1 and CDR2 are ENHRY and SYGVKD. V lost 2 bases and J lost 5, with 15 bases in between. This CDR3 is 15 amino acids long. In DNA, the CDR3 is TGTGCCATCAGTGAGGCGGACAGATCGGCGGAGACCCAGTACTTC. It yields the protein CAISEADRSAETQYF.

The chain joins TRBV24-1 to TRBJ1-2; 7 bases fit TRBD1. J lost 8 bases, V lost 2 bases, and 7 bases had no gene match. The length of the CDR3 is 14 residues. CDR1 is KGHDR and CDR2 is SFDVKD in the germline V gene. CDR3 protein: CATSDSSRGEGYTF. The CDR3 nucleotides are TGTGCCACCAGTGATTCTTCCAGGGGGGAAGGCTACACCTTC.

The J gene is TRBJ1-6, the V gene TRBV10-3; D may be TRBD1 (6 bases). Germline assignment: CDR1 ENHRY and CDR2 SYGVKD. There are 13 residues in the CDR3. The germline V and J ends were trimmed by 10 bases and 6 bases, with 13 bases remaining between them. CDR3 region: CATATGFNSPLHF. The DNA for the CDR3 is TGTGCCACCGCGACAGGATTTAATTCACCCCTCCACTTT.

V gene TRBV2 combines with J gene TRBJ2-2, with 9 bases identical to TRBD1. Trimming cost V 6 bases and J 8 bases; bases outside gene matches: 10. CDR1 and CDR2 (germline): SNHLY, FYNNEI. The length of the CDR3 is 15 residues. The DNA for the CDR3 is TGTGCCAGCAGGGCGGACAGGGGAGAAGGGGGGGAGCTGTTTTTT. Its protein product is CASRADRGEGGELFF.

The chain has TRBV5-6 and TRBJ1-4; TRBD1 is a possible D gene (5 bases). Germline V gene sequence: CDR1 SGHDT, CDR2 YYEEEE. The CDR3 runs 16 residues. V was cut by 2 bases and J by 2 bases, with 13 bases left in between. The CDR3 spells CASSLGPRDTNEKLFF. CDR3 nucleotide sequence: TGTGCCAGCAGCTTAGGACCCAGGGACACTAATGAAAAACTGTTTTTT. The full variable domain, completed using reference TRBV5-6 and TRBJ1-4, is DAGVTQSPTHLIKTRGQQVTLRCSPKSGHDTVSWYQQALGQGPQFIFQYYEEEERQRGNFPDRFSGHQFPNYSSELNVNALLLGDSALYLCASSLGPRDTNEKLFFGSGTQLSVL.

The rearrangement joins TRBV28 to TRBJ1-5; possibly TRBD1 for D (5 bases). The germline V gene encodes CDR1 MDHEN and CDR2 SYDVKM. V was trimmed by 7 bases and J by 6 bases, leaving 22 bases between them. The CDR3 is 16 residues long. DNA of the CDR3: TGTGCCAGCACCGTGGTAGGGTTCCTGGGGGTTCAGCCCCAGCATTTT. It encodes CASTVVGFLGVQPQHF.

This clone was detected once. The chain employs TRBV19 and TRBJ1-6; D possibly corresponds to TRBD1 (5 bases). The V gene's germline CDR1 is LNHDA and CDR2 SQIVND (reference sequence). The CDR3 sequence is 14 residues long. The ends were cut back, 5 bases at V and 5 bases at J, with 10 bases in the middle. The CDR3 here is CASSGLRDNSPLHF. The CDR3 nucleotides read TGTGCCAGTAGTGGACTCAGGGATAATTCACCCCTCCACTTT.

In this sample, this clone turned up a few times. This chain uses TRBV7-9 with TRBJ1-5; D ambiguous. This CDR3 has 13 amino acids. Trimming took off 5 bases at V and 5 bases at J, with 10 bases between the two ends. CDR1 SEHNR and CDR2 FQNEAQ come from the germline V gene (reference sequence). For the CDR3, the DNA is TGTGCCAGCAGCGCGGGGTCAGATCAGCCCCAGCATTTT. Its protein is CASSAGSDQPQHF. Drawing the rest from reference TRBV7-9 and TRBJ1-5, the complete variable domain is DTGVSQNPRHKITKRGQNVTFRCDPISEHNRLYWYRQTLGQGPEFLTYFQNEAQLEKSRLLSDRFSAERPKGSFSTLEIQRTEQGDSAMYLCASSAGSDQPQHFGDGTRLSIL.

The count of this clone is one. This chain connects TRBV5-6 to TRBJ2-5, with 11 bases lining up with TRBD2. The CDR3 length is 17 residues. Germline CDR1 and CDR2: SGHDT and YYEEEE. With V trimmed by 0 bases and J by 10 bases, 14 bases remained unmatched. This CDR3 reads CASSLGLELAGDRGQYF. CDR3 coding DNA: TGTGCCAGCAGCTTGGGTCTGGAACTAGCGGGGGATCGGGGCCAGTACTTC.

The chain combines TRBV18 with TRBJ1-6; possible D gene TRBD1, 5 bases. The V end was cut by 4 bases, the J end by 14 bases, with 15 bases between. The germline V gene has CDR1 KGHSH and CDR2 LQKENI. The CDR3 contains 13 residues. In DNA form, the CDR3 reads TGTGCCAGCTCACTTTCCAGGGACTCTACCCTCCACTTT. This encodes CASSLSRDSTLHF.

A single count supports this clone. The V gene is TRBV6-2 or TRBV6-3, the J gene TRBJ1-2, with 7 nucleotides matching TRBD1. Germline assignment: CDR1 MNHEY and CDR2 SVGEGT. With 2 bases clipped from V and 6 bases from J, the junction kept 6 bases outside the gene matches. The CDR3 totals 14 residues. CDR3 in amino acids: CASSYEGQYNGYTF. CDR3 coding DNA: TGTGCCAGCAGTTACGAGGGACAGTATAATGGCTACACCTTC.